This T cell receptor (beta chain) is from a study of blood T cell repertoires in COVID-19. The CDR3 length is 13 residues. V was pared by 3 bases and J by 5 bases, with 8 bases between. The V gene's germline CDR1 is MNHEY and CDR2 SMNVEV (reference sequence). Original processing notes: Amplification with reference gene primers provided the estimates of nucleated cell counts. Clones were read by immunoSEQ multiplex PCR, and TCRdb kept only the in-frame ones, dropping some. V, J and clone size are those of that table, while D and trimming were read from the DNA. The sample lists about 260,000 clones; about 87% were seen once.

This rearrangement joins TRBV27 to TRBJ1-5; D call uncertain. Sequencing was carried out using peripheral blood. The TCR sequence derives from a woman in her thirties or forties who had recovered from COVID-19. CDR3 region: CASSFRRHQPQHF. The CDR3, as DNA: TGTGCCAGCAGTTTTCGGAGGCATCAGCCCCAGCATTTT.